This T cell receptor (beta chain) came from a study of beta chain features in type 1 diabetes. About the research overall: Sorted cell examination encompassed 100,000,000 or so cells across all samples. Study-wide findings and caveats: Type 1 diabetes patients had TCRB CDR3s that were shorter (moderately but significantly so) in all four CD4+ subsets.

This clone was detected a few times. Antigen specificity is unknown. CDR3 size: 15 residues. Germline V gene lookup returns CDR1 MNHEY and CDR2 SVGAGI. Trimming pared 4 bases from V and 2 bases from J, leaving 14 bases between. Expressed TCRB transcripts got sequenced, as all isolated RNA was reverse transcribed. The repertoire was sequenced with immunoSEQ multiplex PCR; TCRdb's copy has only in-frame clones and lacks some. The sample consists of about 150,000 clones, about 13% of them appearing once. Donors contributed one heparinised blood draw apiece, averaging about 116 mL. This chain uses TRBV6-5 with TRBJ2-5; the D gene is possibly TRBD1 (5 bases). This sequence was found in a man between 18 and 29 years old with type 1 diabetes. The source material was central memory CD4+ T cells from blood. CDR3 DNA sequence: TGTGCCAGCAGTTCCAGGGCGCAGAGACAAGAGACCCAGTACTTC. Amino acid sequence: CASSSRAQRQETQYF.